This entry lists 5 T cell receptor beta chains sequenced from one sample in a study of radiation and T cells in renal cell carcinoma. This table comes from immunoSEQ multiplex PCR, and its TCRdb copy is limited to in-frame clones, with some not included. The data show 50,000 to 75,000 clones, more than 60% seen once. Time point in this sample: baseline pretreatment blood. Documented treatment: 15 Gy SBRT to primary tumor, nephrectomy 4 weeks later. The source was blood, collected from a patient whose treatment included radiotherapy and nephrectomy. These receptors came from a man between 60 and 70 years old with renal cell carcinoma.

The genes are TRBV7-8 and TRBJ1-1, with 8 bases identical to TRBD1. This CDR3 has 13 amino acids. The V gene's germline CDR1 is SGHVS and CDR2 FQNEAQ. Trimming removed 5 bases from V and 4 bases from J; junction bases left unmatched: 3. CDR3 in DNA: TGTGCCAGCAGCCGTACAGGGGGCACTGAAGCTTTCTTT. Protein product: CASSRTGGTEAFF.

A remark on this clone: Other DNA sequences in this sample translate to the same CDR3. This sequence joins TRBV5-1 and TRBJ1-2, with 10 bases identical to TRBD1. The germline CDR1 and CDR2 sequences are SGHRS and YFSETQ. V lost 2 bases to trimming and J lost 3 bases; unmatched junction nucleotides: 4. This CDR3 region has 15 residues. The CDR3 protein is CASSLGTGVDYGYTF. The CDR3 DNA follows: TGCGCCAGCAGCTTAGGGACAGGGGTTGACTATGGCTACACCTTC.

The J gene is TRBJ2-5, the V gene TRBV7-9; D remains unclear. The ends were cut back, 5 bases at V and 5 bases at J, with 12 bases in the middle. The CDR3 runs 13 residues. Germline V lookup: CDR1 SEHNR, CDR2 FQNEAQ (reference sequence). The CDR3: CASSAAVDETQYF. The CDR3 DNA reads TGTGCCAGCAGCGCGGCAGTCGACGAGACCCAGTACTTC.

This chain uses TRBV6-5 with TRBJ1-2; possible D gene TRBD1, 6 bases. The CDR3 is 13 residues long. The V end lost 6 bases, the J end lost 2 bases, and 10 bases lay between the germline ends. Germline lookup yields CDR1 MNHEY and CDR2 SVGAGI. The CDR3 spells CASRPQGNYGYTF. The DNA of the CDR3 is TGTGCCAGCAGACCACAGGGAAACTATGGCTACACCTTC.

The rearrangement uses TRBV2 and TRBJ2-1; 11 bases line up with TRBD2. This CDR3 is built from 16 residues. V was clipped by 6 bases and J by 4 bases; unmatched bases: 8. Per germline, CDR1 SNHLY and CDR2 FYNNEI. The CDR3 protein is CASRPTGTSGYNEQFF. CDR3 nucleotides: TGTGCCAGCAGACCCACCGGGACTAGCGGTTACAATGAGCAGTTCTTC.